A selection of T cell receptor beta chains follows, all from one sample in a study of blood T cell dynamics during melanoma immunotherapy. Clones were sequenced by immunoSEQ multiplex PCR, and TCRdb holds only the in-frame ones, with some missing. The sample has more than 15,000 clones, around 83% seen once. Source: blood, taken from a patient treated with checkpoint blockade. The source is a human donor with melanoma. CDR3s include the opening cysteine and the closing phenylalanine or tryptophan. D genes are given only for firm matches. Rows give clone size only sometimes, using once, few, many, or a class for an expanded clone.

J gene	clone size	V gene	D gene	CDR3 protein	CDR3 DNA
TRBJ2-1	-	TRBV7-6	TRBD1	CASSSGGIEQFF	TGTGCCAGCAGCTCAGGGGGCATTGAGCAGTTCTTC
TRBJ2-7	-	TRBV7-2	TRBD1	CASSTPTGANYEQYF	TGTGCCAGCAGCACCCCCACAGGGGCGAACTACGAGCAGTACTTC
TRBJ2-1	-	TRBV14	TRBD2	CASSPPGGSAGEQFF	TGTGCCAGCAGCCCCCCGGGGGGTAGCGCGGGTGAGCAGTTCTTC
TRBJ2-1	-	TRBV7-3	TRBD2	CASSLSGRAVVDEQFF	TGTGCCAGCAGCCTCAGCGGGAGGGCCGTGGTGGATGAGCAGTTCTTC
TRBJ2-2	few	TRBV7-3	-	CASSLLASTGELFF	TGTGCCAGCAGCTTACTAGCGAGCACCGGGGAGCTGTTTTTT
TRBJ2-1	-	TRBV27	TRBD2	CASSLGTSGPDPYNEQFF	TGTGCCAGCAGTTTAGGGACTAGCGGGCCGGACCCGTACAATGAGCAGTTCTTC
TRBJ1-4	-	TRBV28	TRBD1	CASRDSNEKLFF	TGTGCCAGTCGGGACAGCAATGAAAAACTGTTTTTT
TRBJ2-3	once	TRBV7-6	-	CASSLAARTSTDTQYF	TGTGCCAGCAGCTTAGCGGCTCGCACTAGCACAGATACGCAGTATTTT
TRBJ2-2	few	TRBV29-1	-	CSVWGETRSNTGELFF	TGCAGCGTTTGGGGCGAGACACGATCGAACACCGGGGAGCTGTTTTTT
TRBJ2-5	-	TRBV28	-	CASSFSVRLGTQYF	TGTGCCAGCAGTTTTTCTGTAAGATTGGGGACCCAGTACTTC
TRBJ2-5	-	TRBV6-1	-	CASSETSETQYF	TGTGCCAGCAGTGAGACTAGTGAGACCCAGTACTTC
TRBJ2-7	medium-sized	TRBV11-2	-	CASSAQVRGFYEQYF	TGTGCCAGCAGCGCTCAGGTTAGGGGCTTCTACGAGCAGTACTTC
TRBJ1-2	-	TRBV4-2	-	CASSPRTYSNYGYTF	TGTGCCAGCAGCCCTCGGACGTATTCTAACTATGGCTACACCTTC
TRBJ1-2	few	TRBV6-6	-	CASSYRIYGYTF	TGTGCCAGCAGTTACCGCATCTATGGCTACACCTTC
TRBJ2-5	-	TRBV10-3	TRBD2	CAISESSGRAETQYF	TGTGCCATCAGTGAGTCGAGCGGGAGGGCAGAGACCCAGTACTTC
TRBJ1-3	-	TRBV19	TRBD1	CASNSGGLNSGNTIYF	TGTGCCAGTAACTCAGGGGGCCTTAACTCTGGAAACACCATATATTTT
TRBJ2-3	-	TRBV12-1	-	CASSPAVDDTDTQYF	TGTGCCAGCAGCCCCGCGGTAGACGATACAGATACGCAGTATTTT
TRBJ1-1	-	TRBV10-3	-	CAISPTLNTEAFF	TGTGCCATCAGTCCTACACTGAACACTGAAGCTTTCTTT
TRBJ2-2	once	TRBV7-2	-	CASSFAGPGELFF	TGTGCCAGCAGCTTTGCAGGGCCCGGGGAGCTGTTTTTT
TRBJ2-1	-	TRBV4-3	TRBD2	CASSQESAGGDPRIF	TGCGCCAGCAGCCAAGAGTCAGCGGGAGGAGACCCCCGTATCTTC
TRBJ2-1	once	TRBV25-1	TRBD2	CASSKYGLASYNEQFF	TGTGCCAGCAGTAAGTATGGACTAGCCTCCTACAATGAGCAGTTCTTC
TRBJ2-7	-	TRBV6-6	-	CASSYDVGSGEQYF	TGTGCCAGCAGTTACGACGTCGGGTCTGGCGAGCAGTACTTC
TRBJ2-7	-	TRBV6-1	-	CASSAATVRAAEQYF	TGTGCCAGCAGTGCCGCGACCGTTAGGGCGGCCGAGCAGTACTTC
TRBJ2-5	-	TRBV6-6	-	CATLRGQDQETQYF	TGTGCCACCCTACGGGGGCAGGACCAAGAGACCCAGTACTTC
TRBJ2-7	-	TRBV29-1	-	CSVHGGADEQYF	TGCAGCGTTCATGGGGGCGCGGACGAGCAGTACTTC
TRBJ2-7	-	TRBV7-2	-	CASSLGDRWEQYF	TGTGCCAGCAGCTTAGGAGACCGTTGGGAGCAGTACTTC
TRBJ2-3	-	TRBV6-5	-	CASSGEGRRTDTQYF	TGTGCCAGCAGCGGTGAGGGTAGACGAACAGATACGCAGTATTTT
TRBJ2-7	-	TRBV18	-	CASSPIWASEEQYF	TGTGCCAGCTCACCAATTTGGGCGTCTGAGGAGCAGTACTTC
TRBJ2-5	-	TRBV20-1	-	CSATTKETQYF	TGCAGTGCTACCACGAAAGAGACCCAGTACTTC
TRBJ2-7	-	TRBV6-1	-	CASSPKTEGEQYF	TGTGCCAGCAGTCCAAAGACAGAGGGCGAGCAGTACTTC
TRBJ2-7	-	TRBV28	TRBD2	CASSGEGPPGLASGEQYF	TGTGCCAGCAGTGGAGAGGGGCCTCCGGGACTAGCTTCGGGTGAGCAGTACTTC
TRBJ2-5	-	TRBV7-3	TRBD2	CASSHTGEAGAATQYF	TGTGCCAGCAGCCACACCGGGGAAGCGGGAGCGGCGACCCAGTACTTC
TRBJ1-5	-	TRBV28	-	CASSPPWGQGHQPQHF	TGTGCCAGCAGTCCCCCGTGGGGGCAGGGGCATCAGCCCCAGCATTTT
TRBJ1-2	-	TRBV19	TRBD1	CASTPGTGGSYGYTF	TGTGCCAGTACCCCCGGGACAGGGGGCAGCTATGGCTACACCTTC
TRBJ1-3	-	TRBV30	-	CACRWISGNTIYF	TGTGCCTGTCGCTGGATCTCTGGAAACACCATATATTTT